Shown below are 13 T cell receptor beta chains from a single sample sequenced in a study of blood T cell repertoires in COVID-19. Data came from immunoSEQ multiplex PCR; TCRdb stores just in-frame clones and leaves some out. The table records fewer than 150,000 clones, approximately 89% of them present only once. Sequenced sample: peripheral blood. All receptors derive from a woman in her sixties or seventies with acute or convalescent COVID-19.

The chain uses TRBV29-1 and TRBJ1-4, with D tentatively TRBD1 (6 bases). Trimming pared 6 bases from V and 8 bases from J, leaving 10 bases between. The CDR3 extends over 11 amino acids. The V gene's germline CDR1 is SQVTM and CDR2 ANQGSEA. The CDR3 is CSVGTHEKLFF. The CDR3 coding sequence is TGCAGCGTCGGGACACACGAAAAACTGTTTTTT.

Of note for this clone: Other DNA sequences within the sample encode an identical CDR3. This chain connects TRBV6-5 to TRBJ2-1; 10 nucleotides match TRBD2. Trimming cost V 6 bases and J 5 bases; bases outside gene matches: 4. This CDR3 spans 14 amino acids. The V gene's germline CDR1 is MNHEY and CDR2 SVGAGI. The CDR3, as DNA: TGTGCCAGCAGGCCCGGACTAGCGGACAATGAGCAGTTCTTC. It specifies CASRPGLADNEQFF.

V usage is TRBV20-1 and J usage is TRBJ1-2, with TRBD1 identical over 9 bases. Losses at the gene ends were 3 bases for V and 4 bases for J; bases not matched to a gene: 9. CDR3 length equals 15 residues. CDR1 DFQATT and CDR2 SNEGSKA come from the germline V gene (reference sequence). Here the CDR3 reads CSASRRTGAGYGYTF. DNA of the CDR3: TGCAGTGCTAGTAGGAGGACAGGGGCTGGCTATGGCTACACCTTC.

For this clone: Other DNA sequences in this specimen translate into the identical CDR3. The genes are TRBV5-8 and TRBJ1-4; D possibly corresponds to TRBD1 (5 bases). Between the trimmed V and J ends, which lost 0 bases and 7 bases, there was a span of 10 bases. Germline CDR1 is SGHTS and CDR2 is YDEGEE. The length of the CDR3 is 14 residues. CDR3 DNA sequence: TGTGCCAGCAGCTTGGGGCAGGGTGGTGAAAAACTGTTTTTT. Amino acids: CASSLGQGGEKLFF.

This sequence joins TRBV30 and TRBJ1-2; 9 nucleotides agree with TRBD1. Germline V gene sequence: CDR1 GTSNPN, CDR2 SVGIG (reference sequence). This CDR3 is 17 amino acids long. V lost 3 bases and J lost 1; bases outside the gene matches: 12. CDR3 in DNA: TGTGCCTGGAGCGCCGGGACAGGGAGATCGGGTAACTATGGCTACACCTTC. Its protein product is CAWSAGTGRSGNYGYTF. The variable domain in full, completed from reference TRBV30 and TRBJ1-2, reads SQTIHQWPATLVQPVGSPLSLECTVEGTSNPNLYWYRQAAGRGLQLLFYSVGIGQISSEVPQNLSASRPQDRQFILSSKKLLLSDSGFYLCAWSAGTGRSGNYGYTFGSGTRLTVV.

The chain couples TRBV5-4 to TRBJ1-1, with D possibly being TRBD1 (6 bases). Germline CDR1 is SGHNT and CDR2 is YYREEE (reference sequence). V dropped 2 bases and J dropped 2 bases, with 13 bases sitting between them. CDR3 length: 15 residues. CDR3: CASSFAGVGNTEAFF. CDR3 DNA sequence: TGTGCCAGCAGCTTCGCAGGGGTTGGAAACACTGAAGCTTTCTTT.

This chain uses TRBV5-5 with TRBJ1-5; 9 nucleotides align to TRBD1. This CDR3 is 17 amino acids long. Per the germline V gene, CDR1 is SGHKS and CDR2 is YYEKEE (reference sequence). J lost 3 bases, V lost 4 bases, and 11 bases had no gene match. The CDR3 nucleotides are TGTGCCAGCAGCCCCTTGGGACAGGGCCCTTCCAATCAGCCCCAGCATTTT. It is translated as CASSPLGQGPSNQPQHF.

The chain links TRBV10-3 to TRBJ2-3, with a possible D match to TRBD1 (6 bases). Trimming took 2 bases from V and 5 from J, leaving 11 bases between them. Germline V gene data show CDR1 as ENHRY and CDR2 as SYGVKD. The CDR3 runs 14 residues. The CDR3 DNA follows: TGTGCCATCAGTGAGACGGACAGAGGAGATACGCAGTATTTT. Its protein is CAISETDRGDTQYF.

The chain is built from TRBV5-1 and TRBJ2-3; tentatively, D is TRBD2 (6 bases). V dropped 7 bases and J dropped 2 bases, with 17 bases sitting between them. CDR1 is SGHRS and CDR2 is YFSETQ in the germline V gene. The CDR3 covers 15 residues. This chain's CDR3 is CASQRDGRTTDTQYF. The DNA for the CDR3 is TGCGCCAGCCAGAGGGATGGGAGGACCACAGATACGCAGTATTTT.

The chain joins TRBV3-1 (or the pseudogene TRBV3-2) to TRBJ1-5, with D possibly TRBD1 on 6 matching bases. Germline values: CDR1 LGHDT, CDR2 YNNKEL (reference sequence). The CDR3 is 14 residues long. V lost 4 bases, J lost 4 bases, and 11 bases lay in between. CDR3 amino acids: CASSLARGNQPQHF. The DNA of the CDR3 is TGTGCCAGCAGCCTTGCGAGGGGGAATCAGCCCCAGCATTTT.

V usage is TRBV10-1 and J usage is TRBJ2-1; 7 bases agree with TRBD2. The length of the CDR3 is 15 residues. The germline V gene has CDR1 WNHNN and CDR2 SYGVQD (reference sequence). Unmatched junction bases numbered 7, after V lost 0 bases and J lost 8 bases. CDR3 loop: CASSESGRGSDEQFF. CDR3 nucleotide sequence: TGCGCCAGCAGTGAGTCAGGCCGCGGGAGCGATGAGCAGTTCTTC.

The CDR3 bases are TGTGCCATCAGCAGGAACACCGGGGAGCTGTTTTTT. Its translation is CAISRNTGELFF. J is TRBJ2-2 and V is TRBV10-3; D is undetermined. The length of the CDR3 is 12 residues. Germline V gene lookup returns CDR1 ENHRY and CDR2 SYGVKD. Trimming removed 6 bases at V and 1 base at J, with 3 bases between.

V is TRBV19 and J is TRBJ2-2; D might be TRBD1 (7 bases). V lost 5 bases, J lost 2 bases, and 12 bases lay in between. Germline CDR1 reads LNHDA; CDR2 reads SQIVND (reference sequence). The CDR3 is made up of 15 amino acids. The CDR3 sequence is CASSRGTVNTGELFF. CDR3 DNA: TGTGCCAGTAGTCGGGGGACAGTCAACACCGGGGAGCTGTTTTTT.